Listed here are 18 T cell receptor beta chains from one sample, sequenced in a study of blood T cell repertoires in COVID-19. The table came from immunoSEQ multiplex PCR; TCRdb's copy has only in-frame clones and leaves some out. The sample holds about 78,000 clones; 90% are singletons and the top ten take 4.3%. Sample: peripheral blood. All receptors come from a woman at least 80 years old with active or convalescent COVID-19.

The V call is TRBV2, the J call TRBJ2-7, with D hard to call. CDR3 size: 13 residues. V lost 3 bases, J lost 5 bases, and 11 bases lay in between. Germline values: CDR1 SNHLY, CDR2 FYNNEI. The CDR3 spells CASSEIRGNEQYF. The DNA of the CDR3 is TGTGCCAGCAGTGAGATACGAGGCAACGAGCAGTACTTC.

CDR3 in amino acids: CASSALAGNNNEQFF. The DNA for the CDR3 is TGCGCCAGCAGTGCGTTAGCGGGAAACAACAATGAGCAGTTCTTC. The chain carries TRBV10-2 and TRBJ2-1; 8 bases map to TRBD2. CDR3 length equals 15 residues. The germline gives CDR1 WSHSY, CDR2 SAAADI. V dropped 4 bases and J dropped 5; count of bases not matched to a gene: 7.

The chain joins TRBV7-8 to TRBJ1-2; D gene uncertain. The CDR3 is 13 amino acids. V gave up 1 base and J gave up 8 bases, with 11 bases separating them. Per germline, CDR1 SGHVS and CDR2 FQNEAQ. The CDR3 DNA reads as TGTGCCAGCAGCTTAGGGACCTTAGCGGGCTACACCTTC. Translating it yields CASSLGTLAGYTF.

The table lists this clone with a count of one. This rearrangement joins TRBV24-1 to TRBJ2-7; 12 positions match TRBD2. Germline lookup yields CDR1 KGHDR and CDR2 SFDVKD. V gave up 12 bases and J gave up 5 bases; unmatched junction bases: 10. This CDR3 spans 14 amino acids. For the CDR3, the DNA is TGTGCCTCGACTAGCGGGAGTTTAAGGAACGAGCAGTACTTC. It codes for CASTSGSLRNEQYF.

The genes are TRBV2 and TRBJ1-5, with D hard to call. V shed 1 base and J shed 6 bases, with 4 bases lying between them. The CDR3 spans 12 residues. Germline CDR1 SNHLY, CDR2 FYNNEI. The DNA for the CDR3 is TGTGCCAGCAGTGAAGGGCCTCAGCCCCAGCATTTT. Protein sequence: CASSEGPQPQHF. The whole variable domain, filled in from reference TRBV2 and TRBJ1-5, reads EPEVTQTPSHQVTQMGQEVILRCVPISNHLYFYWYRQILGQKVEFLVSFYNNEISEKSEIFDDQFSVERPDGSNFTLKIRSTKLEDSAMYFCASSEGPQPQHFGDGTRLSIL.

The rearrangement links TRBV6-5 to TRBJ2-1; weak D call: TRBD2 (6 bases). This CDR3 has 12 amino acids. Germline CDR1 and CDR2: MNHEY and SVGAGI. Trimming pared 10 bases from V and 5 bases from J, leaving 12 bases between. CDR3 sequence reads: CATEGLNNEQFF. DNA of the CDR3: TGTGCCACCGAGGGACTTAACAATGAGCAGTTCTTC.

The V call is TRBV27, the J call TRBJ2-3; no reliable D call. CDR1 is MNHEY, CDR2 SMNVEV, per germline (reference sequence). The CDR3 is 13 residues long. V lost 7 bases, J lost 4 bases, and 12 bases lay in between. In nucleotides, the CDR3 is TGTGCCAGCACCAAAAGGAGCGCAGATACGCAGTATTTT. As protein: CASTKRSADTQYF.

The rearrangement joins TRBV19 to TRBJ2-3; 7 bases map to TRBD2. Trimming removed 3 bases from V and 1 base from J; junction bases left unmatched: 7. The CDR3 length is 16 residues. Germline assignment: CDR1 LNHDA and CDR2 SQIVND (reference sequence). CDR3 region: CASSIPAGEGTDTQYF. The CDR3 DNA reads as TGTGCCAGTAGTATTCCTGCGGGAGAGGGCACAGATACGCAGTATTTT. The full variable domain, in which reference TRBV19 and TRBJ2-3 provide the parts outside the CDR3, is DGGITQSPKYLFRKEGQNVTLSCEQNLNHDAMYWYRQDPGQGLRLIYYSQIVNDFQKGDIAEGYSVSREKKESFPLTVTSAQKNPTAFYLCASSIPAGEGTDTQYFGPGTRLTVL.

The rearrangement uses TRBV7-9 and TRBJ1-1; 7 positions agree with TRBD1. Germline V gives CDR1 SEHNR, CDR2 FQNEAQ (reference sequence). The CDR3 covers 13 residues. V gave up 6 bases and J gave up 7 bases; unmatched junction bases: 8. The DNA for the CDR3 is TGTGCCAGCAGGGGACAGATCCCAAATGAAGCTTTCTTT. This translates into CASRGQIPNEAFF.

This clone was picked up one time. The chain has TRBV23-1 and TRBJ1-2, with TRBD1 matching over 7 bases. TRBV23-1 is an open reading frame, and its role is uncertain. Losses at the gene ends were 2 bases for V and 2 bases for J; bases not matched to a gene: 11. This CDR3 region has 17 residues. CDR3 coding DNA: TGCGCCAGCAGTCAACATGGGACAGCCGTCCCCAACTATGGCTACACCTTC. Protein: CASSQHGTAVPNYGYTF.

J is TRBJ1-1 and V is TRBV5-1; TRBD1 matches 8 bases. J was trimmed by 1 base and V by 7 bases; bases with no gene match: 6. The CDR3 extends over 14 amino acids. Germline CDR1 and CDR2: SGHRS and YFSETQ. The CDR3 DNA reads as TGCGCCAGCGGCCCAGGGACAGGGAACACTGAAGCTTTCTTT. The encoded protein is CASGPGTGNTEAFF.

The chain carries TRBV9 and TRBJ2-2, with TRBD2 identical over 7 bases. Germline values: CDR1 SGDLS, CDR2 YYNGEE. V gave up 2 bases and J gave up 5 bases; unmatched junction bases: 6. CDR3 length: 15 amino acids. CDR3 in DNA: TGTGCCAGCAGCGTGAGCGGGATCAGTACCGGGGAGCTGTTTTTT. The encoded protein is CASSVSGISTGELFF.

The J gene is TRBJ1-4, the V gene TRBV28; D remains unclear. The CDR3 runs 15 residues. The germline V and J ends were trimmed by 2 bases and 1 base, with 8 bases remaining between them. Germline V gene lookup returns CDR1 MDHEN and CDR2 SYDVKM. The CDR3 loop is CASSLKRLTNEKLFF. Written as DNA, the CDR3 is TGTGCCAGCAGTTTAAAGCGGCTAACTAATGAAAAACTGTTTTTT.

This chain uses TRBV29-1 with TRBJ2-1; maybe TRBD1 (7 bases). The CDR3 sequence is 12 residues long. Germline-derived CDR1 and CDR2 are SQVTM and ANQGSEA. V lost 8 bases, J lost 8 bases, and 16 bases lay in between. The CDR3 region has the DNA TGCAGCTGCGAAGACAGGGAGGATGAGCAGTTCTTC. The encoded protein is CSCEDREDEQFF.

The rearrangement links TRBV5-1 to TRBJ1-2, with D unclear. The CDR3 covers 12 residues. Germline V CDR1 and CDR2: SGHRS, YFSETQ. V lost 7 bases and J 6 bases, leaving 13 bases between the germline ends. Here the CDR3 reads CASGPLYNGYTF. The CDR3 DNA follows: TGCGCCAGCGGCCCTCTGTATAATGGCTACACCTTC. Full variable domain (missing parts from reference TRBV5-1 and TRBJ1-2): KAGVTQTPRYLIKTRGQQVTLSCSPISGHRSVSWYQQTPGQGLQFLFEYFSETQRNKGNFPGRFSGRQFSNSRSEMNVSTLELGDSALYLCASGPLYNGYTFGSGTRLTVV.

This clone showed up just once. This chain links TRBV6-2 or TRBV6-3 with TRBJ2-2; 9 nucleotides align to TRBD1. The CDR3 sequence is 19 residues long. Germline CDR1 MNHEY, CDR2 SVGEGT. The V segment lost 4 bases and the J segment 0 bases; nucleotides outside the gene matches: 12. DNA for the CDR3: TGTGCCAGCAGTTCATACAGGGGGCGCTTACTAGCGAACACCGGGGAGCTGTTTTTT. Translating gives CASSSYRGRLLANTGELFF.

The chain joins TRBV15 to TRBJ2-5; D perhaps matches TRBD1 (5 bases). Trimming took 0 bases from V and 3 from J, leaving 8 bases between them. The CDR3 totals 14 residues. CDR1 is LNHNV and CDR2 is YYDKDF in the germline V gene (reference sequence). Written as DNA, the CDR3 is TGTGCCACCAGCAGAGATCCCAGGGAAGAGACCCAGTACTTC. It codes for CATSRDPREETQYF. The variable domain in full, with the rest retrieved from reference TRBV15 and TRBJ2-5, is DAMVIQNPRYQVTQFGKPVTLSCSQTLNHNVMYWYQQKSSQAPKLLFHYYDKDFNNEADTPDNFQSRRPNTSFCFLDIRSPGLGDTAMYLCATSRDPREETQYFGPGTRLLVL.

V is TRBV28 and J is TRBJ2-2; D is perhaps TRBD1 (5 bases). The CDR3 sequence is 16 residues long. Germline V gives CDR1 MDHEN, CDR2 SYDVKM. Trimming stripped 2 bases from V and 5 bases from J, with 15 bases between. The DNA of the CDR3 is TGTGCCAGCAGTTTAGGGGCCCTCACTCGGACCGGGGAGCTGTTTTTT. It encodes CASSLGALTRTGELFF.